Listed below are T cell receptor beta chains from one sample, sequenced in a study of T cell repertoires in cytomegalovirus infection. These receptors' antigens are unknown. One entry per CDR3 protein, called by TCRdb with MiXCR from the reads. The sample carries hundreds of thousands of distinct CDR3 sequences, more than 40% recorded once. The sample consisted of cultured PBMCs, taken from culture after CMV antigen stimulation. Receptors originate from a human donor in good health (CMV status not recorded). Some clones in this sample may be carry-over from other donors' samples. CDR3s include the opening cysteine and the closing phenylalanine or tryptophan. Fields, in order: J gene, V gene, D gene, CDR3 length, clone size, CDR3 protein, CDR3 DNA. A D gene is named only where the DNA matches it firmly. Expanded clones get a size class; other rows say once, few or many, or leave the size out.

j_gene: TRBJ2-7; v_gene: TRBV2; d_gene: -; len: 12; abundance: -; CDR3aa: CASVGASYEQYF; CDR3nt: TGTGCCAGTGTGGGGGCTTCCTACGAGCAGTACTTC
j_gene: TRBJ2-3; v_gene: TRBV7-8; d_gene: -; len: 15; abundance: few; CDR3aa: CASRRGVKFGDTQYF; CDR3nt: TGTGCCAGCAGACGAGGGGTCAAGTTTGGAGATACGCAGTATTTT
j_gene: TRBJ1-3; v_gene: TRBV20-1; d_gene: -; len: 16; abundance: -; CDR3aa: CSARTGRLSSGNTIYF; CDR3nt: TGCAGTGCTAGAACGGGCAGGCTCAGCTCTGGAAACACCATATATTTT
j_gene: TRBJ2-3; v_gene: TRBV6-1; d_gene: TRBD2; len: 16; abundance: few; CDR3aa: CASSELAGANTDTQYF; CDR3nt: TGTGCCAGCAGTGAACTAGCGGGAGCAAACACAGATACGCAGTATTTT
j_gene: TRBJ1-6; v_gene: TRBV19; d_gene: TRBD1; len: 15; abundance: few; CDR3aa: CASSIGDRGDSPLHF; CDR3nt: TGTGCCAGTAGTATCGGTGACAGGGGGGATTCACCCCTCCACTTT
j_gene: TRBJ2-3; v_gene: TRBV20-1; d_gene: TRBD2; len: 14; abundance: -; CDR3aa: CSAPGLDYTDTQYF; CDR3nt: TGCAGTGCTCCAGGACTAGATTATACAGATACGCAGTATTTT
j_gene: TRBJ2-3; v_gene: TRBV5-4; d_gene: TRBD2; len: 12; abundance: -; CDR3aa: CASSRTSGEEYF; CDR3nt: TGTGCCAGCAGCAGGACTAGCGGGGAGGAGTATTTT
j_gene: TRBJ2-3; v_gene: TRBV2; d_gene: TRBD2; len: 15; abundance: once; CDR3aa: CASSVAGGSTDTQYF; CDR3nt: TGTGCCAGCAGTGTTGCGGGGGGTAGCACAGATACGCAGTATTTT
j_gene: TRBJ1-2; v_gene: TRBV6-6; d_gene: -; len: 13; abundance: -; CDR3aa: CASTRDHLGGYTF; CDR3nt: TGTGCCAGCACGAGGGACCACCTGGGGGGCTACACCTTC
j_gene: TRBJ1-5; v_gene: TRBV6-2/TRBV6-3; d_gene: TRBD1; len: 16; abundance: -; CDR3aa: CASSPSGTGEGQPQHF; CDR3nt: TGTGCCAGCAGTCCATCCGGGACAGGGGAGGGTCAGCCCCAGCATTTT
j_gene: TRBJ2-1; v_gene: TRBV7-2; d_gene: TRBD2; len: 17; abundance: -; CDR3aa: CASSLRGGGAYYNEQFF; CDR3nt: TGTGCCAGCAGCTTACGCGGCGGGGGGGCCTACTACAATGAGCAGTTCTTC
j_gene: TRBJ2-6; v_gene: TRBV6-2/TRBV6-3; d_gene: -; len: 18; abundance: -; CDR3aa: CASSPHPQGRLGANVLTF; CDR3nt: TGTGCCAGCAGCCCCCACCCACAGGGGAGGCTTGGGGCCAACGTCCTGACTTTC
j_gene: TRBJ2-1; v_gene: TRBV12-3/TRBV12-4; d_gene: -; len: 12; abundance: -; CDR3aa: CASSEPGDEQFF; CDR3nt: TGTGCCAGCAGTGAGCCTGGGGATGAGCAGTTCTTC
j_gene: TRBJ2-7; v_gene: TRBV7-6; d_gene: -; len: 14; abundance: -; CDR3aa: CASSQARKTYEQYF; CDR3nt: TGTGCCAGCAGCCAAGCCAGGAAAACCTACGAGCAGTACTTC